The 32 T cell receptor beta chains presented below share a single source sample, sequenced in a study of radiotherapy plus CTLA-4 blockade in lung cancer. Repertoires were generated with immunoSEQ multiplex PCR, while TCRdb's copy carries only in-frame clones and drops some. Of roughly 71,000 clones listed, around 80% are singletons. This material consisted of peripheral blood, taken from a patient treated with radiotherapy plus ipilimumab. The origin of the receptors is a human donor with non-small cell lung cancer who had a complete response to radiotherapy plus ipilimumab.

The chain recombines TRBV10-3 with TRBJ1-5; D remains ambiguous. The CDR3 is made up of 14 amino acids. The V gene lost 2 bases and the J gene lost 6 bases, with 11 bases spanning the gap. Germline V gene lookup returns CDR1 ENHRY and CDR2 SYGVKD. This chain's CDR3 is CAISEGPGPQPQHF. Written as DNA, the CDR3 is TGTGCCATCAGTGAGGGACCGGGCCCTCAGCCCCAGCATTTT.

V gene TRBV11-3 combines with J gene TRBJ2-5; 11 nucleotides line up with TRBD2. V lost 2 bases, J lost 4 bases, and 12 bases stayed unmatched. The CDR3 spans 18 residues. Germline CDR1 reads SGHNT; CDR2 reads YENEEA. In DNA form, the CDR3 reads TGTGCCAGCAGCTTATTCGCTAGCGGGAGGCCAAGAATAGAGACCCAGTACTTC. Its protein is CASSLFASGRPRIETQYF.

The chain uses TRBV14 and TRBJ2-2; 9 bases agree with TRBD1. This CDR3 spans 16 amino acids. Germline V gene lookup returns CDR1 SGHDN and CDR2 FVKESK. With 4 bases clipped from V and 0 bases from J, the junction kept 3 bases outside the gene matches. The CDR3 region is CASSPWTGANTGELFF. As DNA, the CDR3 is TGTGCCAGCAGCCCGTGGACAGGGGCGAACACCGGGGAGCTGTTTTTT.

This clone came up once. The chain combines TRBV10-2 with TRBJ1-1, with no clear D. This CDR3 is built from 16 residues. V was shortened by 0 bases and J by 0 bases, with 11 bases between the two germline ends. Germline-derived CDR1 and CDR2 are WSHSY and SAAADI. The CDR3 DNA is TGCGCCAGCAGTGAGTCGGTAAGGGCAATGAACACTGAAGCTTTCTTT. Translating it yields CASSESVRAMNTEAFF.

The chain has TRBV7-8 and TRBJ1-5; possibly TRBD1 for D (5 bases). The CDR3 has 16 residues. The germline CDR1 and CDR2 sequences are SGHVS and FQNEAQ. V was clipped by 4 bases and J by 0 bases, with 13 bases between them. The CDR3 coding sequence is TGTGCCAGCAGCTCTGAGGGGCGGTATAGCAATCAGCCCCAGCATTTT. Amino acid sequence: CASSSEGRYSNQPQHF. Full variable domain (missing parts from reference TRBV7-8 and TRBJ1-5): GAGVSQSPRYKVAKRGQDVALRCDPISGHVSLFWYQQALGQGPEFLTYFQNEAQLDKSGLPSDRFFAERPEGSVSTLKIQRTQQEDSAVYLCASSSEGRYSNQPQHFGDGTRLSIL.

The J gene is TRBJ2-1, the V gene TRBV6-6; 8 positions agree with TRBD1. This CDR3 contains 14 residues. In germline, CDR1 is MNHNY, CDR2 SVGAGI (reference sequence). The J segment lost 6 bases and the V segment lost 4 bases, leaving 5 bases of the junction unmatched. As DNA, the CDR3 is TGTGCCAGCAGTTCAACGACAGGGGTCAATGAGCAGTTCTTC. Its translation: CASSSTTGVNEQFF.

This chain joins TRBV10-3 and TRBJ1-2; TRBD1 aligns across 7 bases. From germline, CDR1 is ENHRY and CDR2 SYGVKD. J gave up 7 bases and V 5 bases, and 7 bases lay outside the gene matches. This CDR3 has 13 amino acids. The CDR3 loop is CAISIDRDGGYTF. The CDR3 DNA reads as TGTGCCATCAGTATCGACAGGGACGGTGGCTACACCTTC.

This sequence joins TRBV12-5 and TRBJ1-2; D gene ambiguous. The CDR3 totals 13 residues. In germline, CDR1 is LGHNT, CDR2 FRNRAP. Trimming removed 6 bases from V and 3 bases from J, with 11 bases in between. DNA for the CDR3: TGTGCTAGTGGCTCCGGTCTGTACTATGGCTACACCTTC. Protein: CASGSGLYYGYTF.

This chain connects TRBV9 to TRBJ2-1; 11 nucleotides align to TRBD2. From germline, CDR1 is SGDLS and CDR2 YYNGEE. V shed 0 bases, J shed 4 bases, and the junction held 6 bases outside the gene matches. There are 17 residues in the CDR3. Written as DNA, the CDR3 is TGTGCCAGCAGCGTAGCTGTGGGGACTAGCGGATACAATGAGCAGTTCTTC. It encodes CASSVAVGTSGYNEQFF.

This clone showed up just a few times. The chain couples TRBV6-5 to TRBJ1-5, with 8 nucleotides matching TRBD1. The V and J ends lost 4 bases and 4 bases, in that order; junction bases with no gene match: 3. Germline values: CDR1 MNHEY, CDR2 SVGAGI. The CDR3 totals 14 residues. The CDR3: CASSFTGGNQPQHF. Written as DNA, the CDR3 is TGTGCCAGCAGTTTTACAGGGGGAAATCAGCCCCAGCATTTT.

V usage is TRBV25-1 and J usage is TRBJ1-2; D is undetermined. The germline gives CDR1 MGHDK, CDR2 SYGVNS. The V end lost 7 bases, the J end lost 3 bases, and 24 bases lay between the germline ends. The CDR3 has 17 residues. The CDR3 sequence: CASINRGVVGGHYGYTF. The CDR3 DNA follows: TGTGCCAGCATTAACCGCGGGGTCGTGGGAGGCCACTATGGCTACACCTTC.

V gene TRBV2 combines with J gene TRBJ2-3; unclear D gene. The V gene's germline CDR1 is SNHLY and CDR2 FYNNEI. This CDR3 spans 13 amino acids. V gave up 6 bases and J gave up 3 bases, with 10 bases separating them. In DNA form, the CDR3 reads TGTGCCAGCAGAGCCAGAGCTACAGATACGCAGTATTTT. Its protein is CASRARATDTQYF.

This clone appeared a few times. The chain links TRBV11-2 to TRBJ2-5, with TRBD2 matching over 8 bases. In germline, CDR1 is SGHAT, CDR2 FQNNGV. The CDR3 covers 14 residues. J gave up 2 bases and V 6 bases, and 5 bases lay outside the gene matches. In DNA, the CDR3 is TGTGCCAGCAGTTTGCGGGGGGAACAAGAGACCCAGTACTTC. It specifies CASSLRGEQETQYF.

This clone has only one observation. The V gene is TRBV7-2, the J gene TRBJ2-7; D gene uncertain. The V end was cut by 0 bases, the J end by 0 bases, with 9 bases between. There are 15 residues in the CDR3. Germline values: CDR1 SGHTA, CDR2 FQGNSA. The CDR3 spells CASSLARQISYEQYF. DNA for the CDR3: TGTGCCAGCAGCTTAGCGCGGCAGATCTCCTACGAGCAGTACTTC.

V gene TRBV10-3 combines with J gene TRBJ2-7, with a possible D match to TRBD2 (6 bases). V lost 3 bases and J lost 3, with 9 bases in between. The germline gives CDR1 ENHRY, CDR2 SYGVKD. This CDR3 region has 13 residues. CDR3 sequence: CAISDGGNYEQYF. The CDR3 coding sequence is TGTGCCATCAGTGACGGAGGGAACTACGAGCAGTACTTC.

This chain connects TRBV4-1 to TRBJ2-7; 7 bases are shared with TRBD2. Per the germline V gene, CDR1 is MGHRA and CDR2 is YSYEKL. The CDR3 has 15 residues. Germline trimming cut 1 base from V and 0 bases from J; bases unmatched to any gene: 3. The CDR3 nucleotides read TGCGCCAGCAGCCAAGTACTAGCGAGCTCCTACGAGCAGTACTTC. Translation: CASSQVLASSYEQYF.

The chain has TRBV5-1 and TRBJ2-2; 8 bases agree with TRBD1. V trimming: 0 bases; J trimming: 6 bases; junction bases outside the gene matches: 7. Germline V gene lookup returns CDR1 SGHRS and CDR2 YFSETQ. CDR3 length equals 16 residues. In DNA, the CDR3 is TGCGCCAGCAGCTTGGTAGGACAGGGCGGTTCCGGGGAGCTGTTTTTT. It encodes CASSLVGQGGSGELFF. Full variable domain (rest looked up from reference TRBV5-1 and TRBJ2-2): KAGVTQTPRYLIKTRGQQVTLSCSPISGHRSVSWYQQTPGQGLQFLFEYFSETQRNKGNFPGRFSGRQFSNSRSEMNVSTLELGDSALYLCASSLVGQGGSGELFFGEGSRLTVL.

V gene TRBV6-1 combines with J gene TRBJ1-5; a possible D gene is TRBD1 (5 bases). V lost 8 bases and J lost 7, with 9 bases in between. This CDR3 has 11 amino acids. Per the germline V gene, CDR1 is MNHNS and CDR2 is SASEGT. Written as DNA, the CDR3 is TGTGCCAGCCGCGACAGCCAGCCCCAGCATTTT. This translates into CASRDSQPQHF.

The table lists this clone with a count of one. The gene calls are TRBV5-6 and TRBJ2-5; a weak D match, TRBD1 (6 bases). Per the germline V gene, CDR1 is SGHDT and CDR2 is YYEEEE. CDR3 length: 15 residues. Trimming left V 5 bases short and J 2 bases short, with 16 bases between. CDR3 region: CASSPLFRGQETQYF. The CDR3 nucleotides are TGTGCCAGCAGTCCTTTATTCAGGGGACAAGAGACCCAGTACTTC. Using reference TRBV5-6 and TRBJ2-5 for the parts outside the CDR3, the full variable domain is DAGVTQSPTHLIKTRGQQVTLRCSPKSGHDTVSWYQQALGQGPQFIFQYYEEEERQRGNFPDRFSGHQFPNYSSELNVNALLLGDSALYLCASSPLFRGQETQYFGPGTRLLVL.

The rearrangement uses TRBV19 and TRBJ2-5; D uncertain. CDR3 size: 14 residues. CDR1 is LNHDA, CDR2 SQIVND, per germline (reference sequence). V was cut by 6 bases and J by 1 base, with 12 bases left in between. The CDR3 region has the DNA TGTGCCAGTAGATCCAAGAAGGGCCAAGAGACCCAGTACTTC. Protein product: CASRSKKGQETQYF.

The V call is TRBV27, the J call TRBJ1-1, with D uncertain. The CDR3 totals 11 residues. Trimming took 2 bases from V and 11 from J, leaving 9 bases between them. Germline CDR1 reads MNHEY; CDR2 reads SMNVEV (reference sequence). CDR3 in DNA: TGTGCCAGCAGTTTACTAGGGCAGGCTTTCTTT. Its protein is CASSLLGQAFF.

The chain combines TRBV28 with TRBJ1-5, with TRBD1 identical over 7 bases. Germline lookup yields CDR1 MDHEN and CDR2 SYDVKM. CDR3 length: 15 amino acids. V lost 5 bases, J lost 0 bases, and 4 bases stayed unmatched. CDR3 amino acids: CASSPGQSSNQPQHF. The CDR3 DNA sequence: TGTGCCAGCAGTCCGGGACAGTCTAGCAATCAGCCCCAGCATTTT.

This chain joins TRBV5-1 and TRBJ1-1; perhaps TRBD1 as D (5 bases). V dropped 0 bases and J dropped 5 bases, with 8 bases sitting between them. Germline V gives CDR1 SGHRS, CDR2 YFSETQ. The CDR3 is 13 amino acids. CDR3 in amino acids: CASSLEQATEAFF. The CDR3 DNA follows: TGCGCCAGCAGCTTGGAACAGGCGACTGAAGCTTTCTTT.

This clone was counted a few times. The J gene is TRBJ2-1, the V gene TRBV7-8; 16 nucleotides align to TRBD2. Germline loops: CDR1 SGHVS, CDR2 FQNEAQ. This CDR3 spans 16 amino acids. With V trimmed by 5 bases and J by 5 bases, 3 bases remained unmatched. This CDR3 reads CASSPGLAGGDNEQFF. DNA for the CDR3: TGTGCCAGCAGCCCGGGACTAGCGGGAGGGGACAATGAGCAGTTCTTC.

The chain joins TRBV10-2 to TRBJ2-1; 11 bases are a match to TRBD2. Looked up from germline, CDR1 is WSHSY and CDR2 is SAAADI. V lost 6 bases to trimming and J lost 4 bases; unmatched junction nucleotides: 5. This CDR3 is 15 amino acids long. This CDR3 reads CASRLAGVRYNEQFF. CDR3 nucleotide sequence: TGCGCCAGCAGACTAGCGGGAGTGAGATACAATGAGCAGTTCTTC.

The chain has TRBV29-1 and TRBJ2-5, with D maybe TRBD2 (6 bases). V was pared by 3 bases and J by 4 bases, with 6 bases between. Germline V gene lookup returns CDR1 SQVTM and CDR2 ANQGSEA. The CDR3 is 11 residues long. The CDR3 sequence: CSVEGGETQYF. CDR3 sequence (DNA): TGCAGCGTTGAGGGAGGAGAGACCCAGTACTTC.

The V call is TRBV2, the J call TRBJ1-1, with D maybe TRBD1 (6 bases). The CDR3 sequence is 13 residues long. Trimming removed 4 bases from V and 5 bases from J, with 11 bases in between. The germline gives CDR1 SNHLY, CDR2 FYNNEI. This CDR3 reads CASSVTGGTEAFF. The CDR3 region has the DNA TGTGCCAGCAGTGTGACAGGAGGAACTGAAGCTTTCTTT.

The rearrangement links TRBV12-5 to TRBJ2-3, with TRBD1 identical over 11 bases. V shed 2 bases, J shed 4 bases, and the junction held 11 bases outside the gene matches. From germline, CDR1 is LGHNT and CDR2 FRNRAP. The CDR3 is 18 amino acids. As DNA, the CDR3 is TGTGCTAGTGGTTTGACGCCGGGACAGGGGGTCCGTGCAGATACGCAGTATTTT. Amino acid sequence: CASGLTPGQGVRADTQYF.

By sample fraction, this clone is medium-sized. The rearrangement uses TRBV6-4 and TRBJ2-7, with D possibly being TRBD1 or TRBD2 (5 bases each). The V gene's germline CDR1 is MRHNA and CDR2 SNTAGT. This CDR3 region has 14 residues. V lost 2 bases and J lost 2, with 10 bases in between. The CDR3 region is CASSDPGRTYEQYV. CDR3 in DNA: TGTGCCAGCAGTGACCCGGGACGGACCTACGAGCAGTACGTC.

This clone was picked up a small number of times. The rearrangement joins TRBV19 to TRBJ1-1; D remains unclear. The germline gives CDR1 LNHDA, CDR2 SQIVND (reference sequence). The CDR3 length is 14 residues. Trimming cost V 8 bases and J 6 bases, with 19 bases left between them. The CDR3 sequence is CASHRGPRISEAFF. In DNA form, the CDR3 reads TGTGCCAGTCACCGCGGACCGAGGATCTCTGAAGCTTTCTTT.

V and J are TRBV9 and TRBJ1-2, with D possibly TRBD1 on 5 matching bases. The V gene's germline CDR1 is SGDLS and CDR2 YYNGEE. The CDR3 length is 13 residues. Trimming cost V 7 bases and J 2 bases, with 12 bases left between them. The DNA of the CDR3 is TGTGCCAGCTCTGGGGCAGAGAACTATGGCTACACCTTC. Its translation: CASSGAENYGYTF.

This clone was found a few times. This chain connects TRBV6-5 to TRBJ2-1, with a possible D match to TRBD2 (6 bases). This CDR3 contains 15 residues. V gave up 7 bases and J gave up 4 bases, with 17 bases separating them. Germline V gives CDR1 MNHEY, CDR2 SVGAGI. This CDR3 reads CASTPGVAEYNEQFF. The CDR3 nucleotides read TGTGCCAGCACCCCCGGGGTAGCGGAGTACAATGAGCAGTTCTTC.